The entry below describes one TCR beta chain. Its antigen is still unknown. This record comes from a study of shared clonotypes between healthy human individuals. Study-wide points: Against clonotypes common to all four donors, non-shared ones had lower generation probabilities. The sole specimen, blood, was sampled, and tissue repertoires likely differ.

Negatively enriched CD4+ T cells were divided by CD45RA into naive and memory. Several immunoSEQ plates held equal portions of the genomic DNA taken from each subset. The assay was immunoSEQ multiplex PCR, and TCRdb's table has in-frame clones only and misses some. The sample lists under 1,100,000 clones, 65% to 75% occurring once. The germline V gene has CDR1 MDHEN and CDR2 SYDVKM. The CDR3 extends over 16 amino acids. V was trimmed by 2 bases and J by 0 bases, leaving 8 bases between them. The chain carries TRBV28 and TRBJ2-6; no clear D. The source material was memory CD4+ T cells sorted from blood. This sample's subset: CD45RA-negative fraction. The clonotype originates from a man between 18 and 35 years old in good health. The CDR3 DNA follows: TGTGCCAGCAGTTTAGACACCCTCTCTGGGGCCAACGTCCTGACTTTC. Translation: CASSLDTLSGANVLTF.